This TCR beta chain came from a study of blood T cell repertoires in COVID-19 (dated by TCRdb to the early 2020s). About the study as a whole: Samples covering the acute and convalescent phases of COVID-19 were provided by collaborators in the United States, Italy and Spain. Where available, HLA class I and class II types were taken from metadata supplied by the sample provider and were not determined by assay-based typing. Samples came from the ongoing ImmuneRACE study (first 160 participants) plus 1,254 subjects from 6 global collaborators. Sample metadata almost always included a de-identified subject ID, COVID-19 status, age in years and sex. The material from the prospective study consisted of cDNA or gDNA derived from T cells, B-cell-depleted T cells, or PBMCs. Deeply sampled blood TCRbeta repertoires from subjects exposed to, actively infected with, or recovered from COVID-19 were included in the dataset. The repertoires were released in a freely available public database intended as a resource for research on the immune response to SARS-CoV-2. General conclusions and limits of the study: The quantity of clinical and demographic metadata differed by source and by participant and was supplied without curation.

One collaborating source in Seattle enrolled patients while the patients were actively infected and followed the patients over time throughout the course of disease. The collaborating institutions used their own protocols to collect whole blood in K2EDTA tubes. For TCRbeta analysis, collaborators shipped samples as frozen whole blood, isolated PBMCs, or DNA extracted from either of those sample types. The V end gives up 2 bases and the J end 3 bases, leaving 13 bases in the junction not matched to a gene. The germline V gene supplies CDR1 MDHEN and CDR2 SYDVKM. The CDR3 goes from the cysteine to the phenylalanine over 18 residues. Just CDR3 DNA is preserved here, 54 bases in frame from base 1. TCRbeta CDR3 regions were amplified from genomic DNA by means of the immunoSEQ Assay, a bias-controlled multiplex PCR. Regarding the original processing steps: The number of nucleated cells in each sample was estimated by amplification of reference gene primers within the assay. To quantify the absolute abundance of each unique TCRbeta CDR3 rearrangement, sequence reads were collapsed and filtered. For each sample, productive Simpson clonality was calculated as the square root of Simpson's diversity index over productive rearrangements. Sourced from immuneACCESS, this table was stored by TCRdb with only in-frame sequences that have V and J called. A share of the clones is absent; for the studies checked, an unresolved V gene accounts for under half, and the remainder has no known explanation. For V, J and clone size, that table is used; D and trimming come from the DNA. The sample profile shows roughly 250,000 clones; 84% of them were found once. The top ten hold about 15% of the sample.

This clone was counted only a few times. It has no known antigen specificity. Base qualities are not at hand, and no much larger clone is one base apart. The rearrangement combines TRBV28 with TRBJ1-5, with 7 bases aligning to TRBD1. The clonotype comes from a person between 65 and 79 years old with COVID-19, enrolled during active disease. Sequenced sample: peripheral blood. The DNA sequence is given as TGTGCCAGCAGTTTACCAGGGGGTGGCATTTTTACCAATCAGCCCCAGCATTTT. Protein translation: CASSLPGGGIFTNQPQHF.